This T cell receptor beta chain was recovered during a study of OX40 agonist ivuxolimab in advanced cancers. Study-wide context: The patients received ivuxolimab by intravenous route every 2 weeks at 0.01 to 10 mg/kg. People in dose escalation had one of these cancers: hepatocellular carcinoma, melanoma, renal cell or head and neck cancer. Of the participants, about 40% had some prior anti-PD-1, anti-PD-L1 or anti-CTLA-4 therapy, which was allowed.

Data came from immunoSEQ multiplex PCR; TCRdb stores just in-frame clones and leaves some out. Here the sample spans about 76,000 clones, approximately 80% being singletons. Remarks on this clone: Its target is unknown.

The CDR3 has 14 amino acids. Germline CDR1 reads SGHTA; CDR2 reads FQGNSA. Between the trimmed V and J ends, which lost 3 bases and 5 bases, there was a span of 13 bases. Study results and limitations: Clones of CD4+ and CD8+ blood T cells grew by week 6 at doses of 0.1 to 3.0 mg/kg.

This TCR was recovered from an adult with an advanced solid tumor such as melanoma, head and neck, liver or kidney cancer. This specimen was CD4+ or CD8+ T cells sorted from blood, taken in a trial of the OX40 agonist ivuxolimab. V usage is TRBV7-2 and J usage is TRBJ2-5, with TRBD2 as a possible D gene (5 bases). The CDR3 DNA follows: TGTGCCAGCAGCTTTACCCGCTCGGGGGAGACCCAGTACTTC. Protein sequence: CASSFTRSGETQYF.